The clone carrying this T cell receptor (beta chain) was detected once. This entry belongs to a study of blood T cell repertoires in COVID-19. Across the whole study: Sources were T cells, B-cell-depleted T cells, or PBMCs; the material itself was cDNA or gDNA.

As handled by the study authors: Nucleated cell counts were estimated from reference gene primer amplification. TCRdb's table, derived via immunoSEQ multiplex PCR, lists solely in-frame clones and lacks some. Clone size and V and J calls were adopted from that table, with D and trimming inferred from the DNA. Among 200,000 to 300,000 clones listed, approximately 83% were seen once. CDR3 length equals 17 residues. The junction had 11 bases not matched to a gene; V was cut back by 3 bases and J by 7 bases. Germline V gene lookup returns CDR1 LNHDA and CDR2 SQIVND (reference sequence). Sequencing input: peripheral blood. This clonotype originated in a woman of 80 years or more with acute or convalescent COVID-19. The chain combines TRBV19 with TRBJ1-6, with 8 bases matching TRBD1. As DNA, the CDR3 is TGTGCCAGTAGTATTCAACACGGACAGGGTCTGAATTCACCCCTCCACTTT. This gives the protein CASSIQHGQGLNSPLHF. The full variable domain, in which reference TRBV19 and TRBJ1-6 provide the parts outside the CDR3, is DGGITQSPKYLFRKEGQNVTLSCEQNLNHDAMYWYRQDPGQGLRLIYYSQIVNDFQKGDIAEGYSVSREKKESFPLTVTSAQKNPTAFYLCASSIQHGQGLNSPLHFGNGTRLTVT.